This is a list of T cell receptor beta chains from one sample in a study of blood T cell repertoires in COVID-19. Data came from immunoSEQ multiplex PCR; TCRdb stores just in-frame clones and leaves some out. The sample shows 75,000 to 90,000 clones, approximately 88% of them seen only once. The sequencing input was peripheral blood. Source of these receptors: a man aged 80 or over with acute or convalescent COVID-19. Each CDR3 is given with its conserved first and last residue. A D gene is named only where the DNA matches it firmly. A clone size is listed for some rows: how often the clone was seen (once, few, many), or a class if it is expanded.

CDR3 protein: CASSLGGGNSPLHF
CDR3 DNA: TGTGCCAGCAGCTTAGGGGGGGGGAATTCACCCCTCCACTTT
D gene: -
V gene: TRBV7-8
clone size: -
J gene: TRBJ1-6

CDR3 protein: CASSPRQDEQFF
CDR3 DNA: TGTGCCAGCAGTCCTCGCCAGGATGAGCAGTTCTTC
D gene: -
V gene: TRBV12-3/TRBV12-4
clone size: -
J gene: TRBJ2-1

CDR3 protein: CASSIRQGGNEKLFF
CDR3 DNA: TGTGCCAGCAGTATCCGACAGGGGGGGAATGAAAAACTGTTTTTT
D gene: TRBD1
V gene: TRBV6-5
clone size: -
J gene: TRBJ1-4

CDR3 protein: CASSVGTSGIQETQYF
CDR3 DNA: TGTGCCAGCAGCGTAGGGACTAGCGGGATTCAAGAGACCCAGTACTTC
D gene: TRBD2
V gene: TRBV9
clone size: -
J gene: TRBJ2-5

CDR3 protein: CASSPWTSGGELFF
CDR3 DNA: TGCGCCAGCAGCCCTTGGACTAGCGGGGGGGAGCTGTTTTTT
D gene: TRBD2
V gene: TRBV5-1
clone size: -
J gene: TRBJ2-2

CDR3 protein: CASSSRGGAKKNIQYF
CDR3 DNA: TGTGCCAGCAGCTCCCGGGGAGGAGCGAAGAAAAACATTCAGTACTTC
D gene: -
V gene: TRBV11-3
clone size: few
J gene: TRBJ2-4

CDR3 protein: CASSQSSGGDTQYF
CDR3 DNA: TGTGCCAGCAGCCAATCTAGCGGGGGGGATACGCAGTATTTT
D gene: TRBD2
V gene: TRBV3-1/TRBV3-2
clone size: -
J gene: TRBJ2-3

CDR3 protein: CASSPAGGHGYTF
CDR3 DNA: TGTGCCAGCTCGCCTGCAGGGGGTCATGGCTACACCTTC
D gene: TRBD1
V gene: TRBV18
clone size: once
J gene: TRBJ1-2

CDR3 protein: CASSLARGNTEAFF
CDR3 DNA: TGTGCCAGCAGTTTGGCCAGGGGGAACACTGAAGCTTTCTTT
D gene: -
V gene: TRBV27
clone size: -
J gene: TRBJ1-1

CDR3 protein: CASSKLAGGTTHNEQFF
CDR3 DNA: TGTGCCAGTAGTAAACTAGCGGGAGGGACTACCCACAATGAGCAGTTCTTC
D gene: TRBD2
V gene: TRBV19
clone size: -
J gene: TRBJ2-1

CDR3 protein: CASSLPGDGNTIYF
CDR3 DNA: TGCGCCAGCAGCCTACCGGGGGACGGAAACACCATATATTTT
D gene: -
V gene: TRBV5-1
clone size: -
J gene: TRBJ1-3

CDR3 protein: CASSVGLEGGELFF
CDR3 DNA: TGTGCCAGCAGTGTGGGACTAGAAGGCGGGGAGCTGTTTTTT
D gene: TRBD2
V gene: TRBV5-4
clone size: -
J gene: TRBJ2-2

CDR3 protein: CASSRAASGRDTQYF
CDR3 DNA: TGTGCCAGCAGCCGAGCTGCATCGGGGAGAGATACGCAGTATTTT
D gene: -
V gene: TRBV11-1
clone size: -
J gene: TRBJ2-3

CDR3 protein: CASGLIAADTQYF
CDR3 DNA: TGTGCTAGTGGTTTGATAGCTGCAGATACGCAGTATTTT
D gene: -
V gene: TRBV12-5
clone size: -
J gene: TRBJ2-3

CDR3 protein: CSVAGTGVSIAYTF
CDR3 DNA: TGCAGCGTGGCCGGAACGGGAGTGAGTATAGCCTACACCTTC
D gene: -
V gene: TRBV29-1
clone size: -
J gene: TRBJ1-2

CDR3 protein: CASTPAGQGYGYTF
CDR3 DNA: TGTGCCAGCACCCCCGCGGGACAGGGGTATGGCTACACCTTC
D gene: TRBD1
V gene: TRBV6-5
clone size: -
J gene: TRBJ1-2

CDR3 protein: CASSQGLVSYEQYF
CDR3 DNA: TGTGCCAGCAGCCAAGGACTGGTCTCCTACGAGCAGTACTTC
D gene: -
V gene: TRBV3-1/TRBV3-2
clone size: -
J gene: TRBJ2-7